These 14 T cell receptor beta chains were all obtained from the same sample, sequenced in a study of pediatric ulcerative colitis. Assay used: immunoSEQ multiplex PCR; TCRdb lists only in-frame clones, some missing. The data contain roughly 6,100 clones, around 92% of them seen just once; the ten biggest clones take up about 2%. The specimen was blood. The receptor source for this set is a girl aged 5 to 17 who was a control in a study of pediatric ulcerative colitis.

In regard to this clone: This specimen includes other DNA sequences encoding the same CDR3. The J gene is TRBJ2-1, the V gene TRBV10-3; 9 nucleotides match TRBD1. The germline CDR1 and CDR2 sequences are ENHRY and SYGVKD. Trimming took 6 bases from V and 0 from J; bases not matched to a gene: 0. CDR3 length equals 14 residues. The CDR3: CAIRGQGSYNEQFF. In DNA form, the CDR3 reads TGTGCCATCAGGGGACAGGGCTCCTACAATGAGCAGTTCTTC.

CDR3 protein: CAWRLAGNAHEQFF. The CDR3 bases are TGTGCCTGGAGACTAGCGGGAAATGCACATGAGCAGTTCTTC. This chain joins TRBV30 and TRBJ2-1; 10 bases match TRBD2. Losses at the gene ends were 3 bases for V and 8 bases for J; bases not matched to a gene: 7. CDR1 is GTSNPN, CDR2 SVGIG, per germline (reference sequence). The CDR3 has 14 residues.

DNA for the CDR3: TGTGCCAGCAGCCCCGGGGAGTGGGCAGACCGACAAGAGACCCAGTACTTC. Protein: CASSPGEWADRQETQYF. The chain couples TRBV11-2 to TRBJ2-5; possible D gene TRBD2, 5 bases. This CDR3 contains 17 residues. V gave up 5 bases and J gave up 2 bases, with 21 bases separating them. Germline V gene sequence: CDR1 SGHAT, CDR2 FQNNGV.

In DNA, the CDR3 is TGCGCCAGCAGCCGCCCCGACCTAAGGGAGCTGTTTTTT. It yields the protein CASSRPDLRELFF. The gene calls are TRBV4-1 and TRBJ2-2; D not resolved. The CDR3 runs to 13 residues. The V gene's germline CDR1 is MGHRA and CDR2 YSYEKL. V was clipped by 4 bases and J by 9 bases, with 12 bases between them.

The rearrangement joins TRBV19 to TRBJ1-1, with D unresolved. The CDR3 is 13 residues long. Trimming shortened V by 9 bases and J by 5 bases, and 16 bases separated the two germline ends. The germline CDR1 and CDR2 sequences are LNHDA and SQIVND (reference sequence). CDR3: CASSGSLGTEAFF. CDR3 nucleotides: TGTGCCAGCTCCGGGTCCCTTGGGACTGAAGCTTTCTTT. Looking up the rest from reference TRBV19 and TRBJ1-1 gives the full variable domain: DGGITQSPKYLFRKEGQNVTLSCEQNLNHDAMYWYRQDPGQGLRLIYYSQIVNDFQKGDIAEGYSVSREKKESFPLTVTSAQKNPTAFYLCASSGSLGTEAFFGQGTRLTVV.

V is TRBV7-9 and J is TRBJ1-1; D not resolved. Per the germline V gene, CDR1 is SEHNR and CDR2 is FQNEAQ (reference sequence). Trimming took 5 bases from V and 1 from J, leaving 11 bases between them. The CDR3 is 14 amino acids. CDR3 loop: CASSATGENTEAFF. The CDR3, as DNA: TGTGCCAGCAGCGCAACCGGGGAGAACACTGAAGCTTTCTTT.

The chain employs TRBV2 and TRBJ1-1; D not resolved. The CDR3 sequence is 18 residues long. Germline CDR1 is SNHLY and CDR2 is FYNNEI. Trimming stripped 1 base from V and 0 bases from J, with 18 bases between. The CDR3 sequence: CASSEGTERRIMNTEAFF. DNA of the CDR3: TGTGCCAGCAGTGAAGGGACTGAAAGGAGGATCATGAACACTGAAGCTTTCTTT.

This rearrangement joins TRBV4-3 to TRBJ1-4; a possible D gene is TRBD1 (6 bases). Germline CDR1 LGHNA, CDR2 YSLEER. Trimming pared 2 bases from V and 3 bases from J, leaving 10 bases between. The CDR3 runs 15 residues. The CDR3 DNA sequence: TGCGCCAGCAGCCAACTACAGGGTGCTAATGAAAAACTGTTTTTT. Translating it yields CASSQLQGANEKLFF.

V gene TRBV11-2 combines with J gene TRBJ2-1; 8 bases map to TRBD2. Germline V gives CDR1 SGHAT, CDR2 FQNNGV. The CDR3 runs 15 residues. The V segment lost 3 bases and the J segment 6 bases; nucleotides outside the gene matches: 7. The CDR3, as DNA: TGTGCCAGCAGCTTGAGCGGGAGCATCCCCAATGAGCAGTTCTTC. It yields the protein CASSLSGSIPNEQFF. The full variable domain, completed using reference TRBV11-2 and TRBJ2-1, is EAGVAQSPRYKIIEKRQSVAFWCNPISGHATLYWYQQILGQGPKLLIQFQNNGVVDDSQLPKDRFSAERLKGVDSTLKIQPAKLEDSAVYLCASSLSGSIPNEQFFGPGTRLTVL.

The J gene is TRBJ1-2, the V gene TRBV4-3, with no clear D. The CDR3 runs 13 residues. Germline CDR1 LGHNA, CDR2 YSLEER. Trimming left V 0 bases short and J 8 bases short, with 10 bases between. In DNA form, the CDR3 reads TGCGCCAGCAGCCAAGATTTCGGTGGCGGCTACACCTTC. Protein: CASSQDFGGGYTF.

The chain employs TRBV30 and TRBJ1-1; D call uncertain. The CDR3 covers 11 residues. The germline CDR1 and CDR2 sequences are GTSNPN and SVGIG (reference sequence). The V end was cut by 5 bases, the J end by 5 bases, with 9 bases between. CDR3 protein: CAWGEETEAFF. The CDR3 nucleotides are TGTGCCTGGGGGGAGGAAACTGAAGCTTTCTTT.

The J gene is TRBJ2-3, the V gene TRBV10-2; the match to TRBD2 covers 11 bases. The V gene's germline CDR1 is WSHSY and CDR2 SAAADI. The CDR3 runs to 16 residues. V lost 6 bases and J lost 4; bases outside the gene matches: 9. Here the CDR3 reads CASRALAGVPPDTQYF. Here the CDR3 DNA reads TGCGCCAGCAGGGCACTAGCGGGAGTGCCGCCAGATACGCAGTATTTT.

This clone was counted a few times. This rearrangement joins TRBV10-1 to TRBJ1-1; 8 nucleotides match TRBD1. Germline lookup yields CDR1 WNHNN and CDR2 SYGVQD (reference sequence). The CDR3 length is 13 residues. J lost 5 bases, V lost 7 bases, and 6 bases had no gene match. CDR3 region: CASKPTGGTEAFF. In DNA form, the CDR3 reads TGCGCCAGCAAGCCTACAGGGGGAACTGAAGCTTTCTTT.

CDR3 residues: CASSLTVQEYSNQPQHF. CDR3 coding DNA: TGTGCCAGCAGTTTAACAGTTCAGGAGTATAGCAATCAGCCCCAGCATTTT. V is TRBV28 and J is TRBJ1-5; D ambiguous. Germline V gene data show CDR1 as MDHEN and CDR2 as SYDVKM. This CDR3 contains 17 residues. Between the trimmed V and J ends, which lost 2 bases and 0 bases, there was a span of 14 bases.